The sequence of this T cell receptor (beta chain) was determined in a study of blood T cell repertoires in COVID-19. Germline V gene sequence: CDR1 SGHRS, CDR2 YFSETQ. This CDR3 contains 17 residues. The V end was cut by 0 bases, the J end by 7 bases, with 17 bases between. Assay: immunoSEQ multiplex PCR; the TCRdb copy retains only in-frame clones and omits some. The sample yields 150,000 to 200,000 clones, around 80% seen once. The receptor's source is a man in his fifties or sixties with active or convalescent COVID-19. This chain uses TRBV5-1 with TRBJ1-6; a possible D gene is TRBD1 (6 bases). The sequenced sample was peripheral blood. The CDR3 DNA is TGCGCCAGCAGCTTGGGCCAACAGGGAAATAGGAATTCACCCCTCCACTTT. It yields the protein CASSLGQQGNRNSPLHF.